The TCR beta chain under discussion was sequenced for a study of blood T cell repertoires in COVID-19. Across the study: Acute and convalescent COVID-19 samples came from the United States, Italy and Spain. Sample material is recorded as cDNA or gDNA derived from T cells, B-cell-depleted T cells, or PBMCs.

This clone was seen just once. V lost 3 bases and J 7 bases, leaving 7 bases between the germline ends. The germline gives CDR1 SEHNR, CDR2 FQNEAQ (reference sequence). This CDR3 contains 13 residues. Per the study methods: Reference gene primers were amplified, and this amplification served to estimate nucleated cell counts. Sequencing used immunoSEQ multiplex PCR; TCRdb keeps in-frame clones, though not all of them. That table gives V, J and clone size, and the DNA gave D and trimming. The table includes approximately 250,000 clones, 84% detected once. V is TRBV7-9 and J is TRBJ2-6, with a weak D call TRBD1 (6 bases). The sequencing sample was made of peripheral blood. The origin of this receptor is a human donor in a cohort sampled during active COVID-19. CDR3 in DNA: TGTGCCAGCAGCTTGGGGACAGCCAACGTCCTGACTTTC. It specifies CASSLGTANVLTF. Full variable domain (missing parts from reference TRBV7-9 and TRBJ2-6): DTGVSQNPRHKITKRGQNVTFRCDPISEHNRLYWYRQTLGQGPEFLTYFQNEAQLEKSRLLSDRFSAERPKGSFSTLEIQRTEQGDSAMYLCASSLGTANVLTFGAGSRLTVL.